This T cell receptor (beta chain) was recorded in a study of cytomegalovirus exposure and HLA in healthy donors. Broader study findings: Testing in vitro showed a few CMV-associated chains specific for CMV antigens.

J lost 4 bases, V lost 0 bases, and 11 bases had no gene match. CDR1 is GTSNPN and CDR2 is SVGIG in the germline V gene (reference sequence). CDR3 length: 16 residues. Amplification used 60 Vbeta primers and 13 Jbeta primers. TCRdb's copy holds only in-frame clones and misses some; the assay was immunoSEQ multiplex PCR. The repertoire table contains about 120,000 clones. As for this clone: Its antigen is not identified.

The sequence derives from a man aged 18 to 29 in good health and CMV-seronegative. The chain links TRBV30 to TRBJ2-5, with 7 bases matching TRBD2. Sequencing was carried out using PBMCs. The CDR3 region has the DNA TGTGCCTGGAGTGTACTCCCCCTAGCGGTAGGAGAGACCCAGTACTTC. Translated: CAWSVLPLAVGETQYF.